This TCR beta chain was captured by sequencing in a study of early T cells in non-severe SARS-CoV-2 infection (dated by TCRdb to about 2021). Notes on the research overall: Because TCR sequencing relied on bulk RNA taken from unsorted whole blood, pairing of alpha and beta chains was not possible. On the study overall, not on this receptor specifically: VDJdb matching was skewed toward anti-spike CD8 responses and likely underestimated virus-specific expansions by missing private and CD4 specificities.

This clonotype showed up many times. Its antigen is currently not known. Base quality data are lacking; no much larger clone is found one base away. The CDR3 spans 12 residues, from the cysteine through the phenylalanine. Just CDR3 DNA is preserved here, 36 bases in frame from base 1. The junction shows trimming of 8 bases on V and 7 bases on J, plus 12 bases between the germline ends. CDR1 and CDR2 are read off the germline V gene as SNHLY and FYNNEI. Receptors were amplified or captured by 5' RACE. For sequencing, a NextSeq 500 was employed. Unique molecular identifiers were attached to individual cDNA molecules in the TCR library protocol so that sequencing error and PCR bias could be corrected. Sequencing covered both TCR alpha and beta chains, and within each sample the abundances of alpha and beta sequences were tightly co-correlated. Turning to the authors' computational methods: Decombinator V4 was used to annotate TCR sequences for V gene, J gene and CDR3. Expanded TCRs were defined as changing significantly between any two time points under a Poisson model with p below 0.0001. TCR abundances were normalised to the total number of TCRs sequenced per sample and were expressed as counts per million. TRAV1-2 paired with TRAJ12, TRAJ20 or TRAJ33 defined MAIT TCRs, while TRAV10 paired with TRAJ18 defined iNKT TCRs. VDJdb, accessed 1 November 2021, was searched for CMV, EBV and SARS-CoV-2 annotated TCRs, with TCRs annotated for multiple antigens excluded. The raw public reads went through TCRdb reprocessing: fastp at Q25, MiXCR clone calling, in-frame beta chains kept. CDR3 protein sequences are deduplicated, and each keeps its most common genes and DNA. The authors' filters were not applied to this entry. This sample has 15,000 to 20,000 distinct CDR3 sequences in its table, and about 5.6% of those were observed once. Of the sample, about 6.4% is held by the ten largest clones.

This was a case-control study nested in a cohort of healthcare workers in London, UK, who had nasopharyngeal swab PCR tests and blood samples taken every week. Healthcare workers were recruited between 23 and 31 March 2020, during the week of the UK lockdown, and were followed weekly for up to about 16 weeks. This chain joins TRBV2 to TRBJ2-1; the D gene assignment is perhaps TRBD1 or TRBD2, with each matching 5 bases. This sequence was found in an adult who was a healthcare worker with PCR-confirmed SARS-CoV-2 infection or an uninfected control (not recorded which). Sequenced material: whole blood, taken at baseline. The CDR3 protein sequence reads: CASSGRMNEQFF. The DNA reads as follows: TGTGCCAGCTCGGGACGCATGAATGAGCAGTTCTTC.